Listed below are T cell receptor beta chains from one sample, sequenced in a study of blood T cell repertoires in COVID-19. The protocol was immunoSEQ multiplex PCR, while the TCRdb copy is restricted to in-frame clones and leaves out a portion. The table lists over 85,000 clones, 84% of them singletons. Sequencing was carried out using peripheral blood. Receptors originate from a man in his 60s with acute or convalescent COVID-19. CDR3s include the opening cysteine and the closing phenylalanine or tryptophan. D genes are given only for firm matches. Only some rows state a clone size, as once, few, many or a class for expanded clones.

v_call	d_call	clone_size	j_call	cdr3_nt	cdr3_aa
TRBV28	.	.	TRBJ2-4	TGTGCCAGCAGCCACAGGTCGGGGGGCGGCAAAAACATTCAGTACTTC	CASSHRSGGGKNIQYF
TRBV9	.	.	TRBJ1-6	TGTGCCAGCAGCGCCTCTTGGACAGTTGACTATAATTCACCCCTCCACTTT	CASSASWTVDYNSPLHF
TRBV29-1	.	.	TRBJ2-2	TGCAGCGTTATGACAGGGAACACCGGGGAGCTGTTTTTT	CSVMTGNTGELFF
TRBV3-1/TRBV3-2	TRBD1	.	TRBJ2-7	TGTGCCAGCAGCCACAGCCCGAAGGGGGCTTCATACGAGCAGTACTTC	CASSHSPKGASYEQYF
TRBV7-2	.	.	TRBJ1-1	TGTGCCAGCAGCTTGGGGCAGGTCATGAACACTGAAGCTTTCTTT	CASSLGQVMNTEAFF
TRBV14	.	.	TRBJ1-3	TGTGCCAGCAGCCAAGGGACAGCCAGTATAAACACCATATATTTT	CASSQGTASINTIYF
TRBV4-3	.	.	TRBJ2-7	TGCGCCAGCAGCCAAGAAACAGGCACCTACGAGCAGTACTTC	CASSQETGTYEQYF
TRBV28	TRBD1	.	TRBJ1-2	TGTGCCAGCAGCTGGACAGGGAACTATGGCTACACCTTC	CASSWTGNYGYTF
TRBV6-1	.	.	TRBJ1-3	TGTGCCAGCAGTGAAAAATACAGTTGGAACTCTGGAAACACCATATATTTT	CASSEKYSWNSGNTIYF
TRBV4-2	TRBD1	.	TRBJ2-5	TGTGCCAGCAGCCATCCCAGAGCAGGGGGAGCGGAGACCCAGTACTTC	CASSHPRAGGAETQYF
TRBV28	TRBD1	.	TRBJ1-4	TGTGCCAGCAGTCTCGGGGACAGTCTACGGGGGCTGTTTTTT	CASSLGDSLRGLFF
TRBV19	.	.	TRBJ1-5	TGTGCCAGAAACAGGGGCAATCAGCCCCAGCATTTT	CARNRGNQPQHF
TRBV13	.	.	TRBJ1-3	TGTGCCAGCAGCTGGGCGGGGGCTGGAAACACCATATATTTT	CASSWAGAGNTIYF
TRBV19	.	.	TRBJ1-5	TGTGCCAGTAGTATAGGGGGCAGGATCAATCAGCCCCAGCATTTT	CASSIGGRINQPQHF
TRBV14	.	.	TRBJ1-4	TGTGCCAGCAGCCAAGGTCGTCACGGGACGGAGGGAAATGAAAAACTGTTTTTT	CASSQGRHGTEGNEKLFF
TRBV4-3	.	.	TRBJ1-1	TGCGCCAGCAGCCAAGAGCAGCGGGGGGGTAAGGCTTTCTTT	CASSQEQRGGKAFF
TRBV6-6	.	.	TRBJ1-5	TGTGCCAGCATCTTAAATAGCAATCAGCCCCAGCATTTT	CASILNSNQPQHF
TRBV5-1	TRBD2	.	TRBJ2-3	TGCGCCAGCAGCCGGTCTAGCGGGGGATACGCAGATACGCAGTATTTT	CASSRSSGGYADTQYF
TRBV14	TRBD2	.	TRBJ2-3	TGTGCCAGCAGCCAAGACCAGGGACTAGCGGATACGCAGTATTTT	CASSQDQGLADTQYF
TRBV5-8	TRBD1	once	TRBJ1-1	TGTGCCAGCAGCTGGGACAGGCGATACATGAACACTGAAGCTTTCTTT	CASSWDRRYMNTEAFF
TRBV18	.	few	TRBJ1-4	TGTGCCAGCTCCCCAAACGTCGGGGCTAATGAAAAACTGTTTTTT	CASSPNVGANEKLFF
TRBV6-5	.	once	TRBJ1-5	TGTGCCAGCAGTTATGGGGGGGCGTCCCAGCCCCAGCATTTT	CASSYGGASQPQHF
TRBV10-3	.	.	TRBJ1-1	TGTGCCATCAGTCCTCTTTTCGAGGGCACTGAAGCTTTCTTT	CAISPLFEGTEAFF
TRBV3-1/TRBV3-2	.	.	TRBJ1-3	TGTGCCAGCAGCCGACTGGGGAGCGCGTCCGCTGGAAACACCATATATTTT	CASSRLGSASAGNTIYF
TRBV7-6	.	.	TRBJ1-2	TGTGCCAGCAGCTTAGTGGCAGGGCACAGTGGCTACACCTTC	CASSLVAGHSGYTF
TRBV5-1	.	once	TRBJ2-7	TGCGCCAGCAGCTTGGGACAGGACCAGCAGTACTTC	CASSLGQDQQYF
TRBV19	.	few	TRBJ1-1	TGTGCCAGTAGTATTCCGTGGGAGGCGAGGATGAACACTGAAGCTTTCTTT	CASSIPWEARMNTEAFF
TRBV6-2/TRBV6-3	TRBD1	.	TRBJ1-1	TGTGCCAGCAGCCTGGGGACCGGGACAGGGAGTGCTTTCTTT	CASSLGTGTGSAFF